This passage covers 4 T cell receptor beta chains from one sample sequenced in a study of early T cells in non-severe SARS-CoV-2 infection. Using its own MiXCR run on the 5' RACE reads, TCRdb lists one record per CDR3 protein. The sample contains 86,000 or so distinct CDR3 sequences, 5% to 7% of which appear only once. Sequencing used whole blood. The origin of the receptors is an adult who was a healthcare worker with PCR-confirmed SARS-CoV-2 infection or an uninfected control (not recorded which).

The chain links TRBV5-6 to TRBJ1-1; a weak D match, TRBD1 (5 bases). V was pared by 6 bases and J by 9 bases, with 15 bases between. This CDR3 comprises 12 residues. Germline CDR1 and CDR2: SGHDT and YYEEEE. This CDR3 reads CASTYAGRKAFF. CDR3 sequence (DNA): TGTGCCAGCACCTACGCGGGGCGAAAAGCTTTCTTT.

This clonotype has only a few counts. The chain employs TRBV10-3 and TRBJ2-6; 10 nucleotides line up with TRBD1. This CDR3 comprises 14 residues. Looked up from germline, CDR1 is ENHRY and CDR2 is SYGVKD. Trimming at V came to 6 bases and at J to 5 bases, leaving 1 base not matched to a gene. Here the CDR3 DNA reads TGTGCCATCAGGGGACAGGGGTGGGCCAACGTCCTGACTTTC. Protein sequence: CAIRGQGWANVLTF.

This clonotype was seen many times. V is TRBV7-2 and J is TRBJ1-4, with no clear D. The V gene lost 1 base and the J gene lost 5 bases, with 14 bases spanning the gap. The CDR3 runs to 16 residues. CDR1 and CDR2 (germline): SGHTA, FQGNSA. The CDR3 is CASSLGSGVKNEKLFF. As DNA, the CDR3 is TGTGCCAGCAGCTTAGGTTCGGGCGTAAAAAATGAAAAACTGTTTTTT.

This clonotype came up many times. V and J are TRBV29-1 and TRBJ2-4, with TRBD2 matching over 10 bases. Trimming at V came to 4 bases and at J to 7 bases, leaving 1 base not matched to a gene. Germline loops: CDR1 SQVTM, CDR2 ANQGSEA. CDR3 size: 12 residues. The CDR3 DNA reads as TGCAGCGTTGGGACTAGCGGTAACATTCAGTACTTC. This encodes CSVGTSGNIQYF.